The 7 T cell receptor beta chains below come from one sample, sequenced in a study of blood T cells in healthy people across ages. PCR was performed a second time for about 7 to 12 cycles using a sample-barcoded 5' primer and a J-beta primer mix. TCRdb itself ran the 5' RACE reads through MiXCR, one entry per CDR3 protein. The data hold roughly 700,000 distinct CDR3 sequences, with more than 40% observed a single time. The sequenced sample consisted of blood. These TCRs come from a woman aged 60-75 years in good health.

This clonotype was seen only a few times. This chain joins TRBV2 and TRBJ2-5; 8 nucleotides match TRBD1. Trimming removed 7 bases from V and 6 bases from J; junction bases left unmatched: 7. This CDR3 has 13 residues. Germline lookup yields CDR1 SNHLY and CDR2 FYNNEI. CDR3 DNA sequence: TGTGCCAGCAAGCCAGGGGGCGAAAAGACCCAGTACTTC. Residues: CASKPGGEKTQYF.

The J gene is TRBJ2-1, the V gene TRBV20-1; 10 positions match TRBD2. Losses at the gene ends were 6 bases for V and 9 bases for J; bases not matched to a gene: 17. The CDR3 is made up of 16 amino acids. Germline CDR1 reads DFQATT; CDR2 reads SNEGSKA (reference sequence). This CDR3 is CSASSGMSGRAFEQFF. As DNA, the CDR3 is TGCAGTGCCAGTTCGGGTATGAGCGGGAGGGCCTTTGAGCAGTTCTTC.

The chain links TRBV20-1 to TRBJ2-3, with TRBD2 as a possible D gene (7 bases). The V gene lost 5 bases and the J gene lost 4 bases, with 22 bases spanning the gap. The germline V gene has CDR1 DFQATT and CDR2 SNEGSKA (reference sequence). The CDR3 runs to 16 residues. In nucleotides, the CDR3 is TGCAGTGCTCAGAGGGGGGGGTCGCGGGAATCAGATACGCAGTATTTT. It specifies CSAQRGGSRESDTQYF.

This chain joins TRBV28 and TRBJ1-1; 7 bases line up with TRBD1. The CDR3 sequence is 16 residues long. The junction had 10 bases not matched to a gene; V was cut back by 6 bases and J by 0 bases. Germline-derived CDR1 and CDR2 are MDHEN and SYDVKM. CDR3 bases: TGTGCCAGCAGAACTACAGGGGCCGTTATGAACACTGAAGCTTTCTTT. It translates to CASRTTGAVMNTEAFF.

This chain connects TRBV5-1 to TRBJ2-4; 10 nucleotides match TRBD1. The assigned J gene may be wrong: the sequence end matches TRBJ2-7 better. The length of the CDR3 is 17 residues. The V gene's germline CDR1 is SGHRS and CDR2 YFSETQ. CDR3 residues: CASSRSPGQGLTYEQYF. CDR3 DNA sequence: TGCGCCAGCAGCAGATCGCCGGGACAGGGGCTCACCTACGAGCAGTACTTC.

This chain uses TRBV5-4 with TRBJ2-1; 7 positions match TRBD2. Germline CDR1 reads SGHNT; CDR2 reads YYREEE (reference sequence). The CDR3 spans 15 residues. Trimming took 4 bases from V and 6 from J; bases not matched to a gene: 10. The CDR3 sequence is CASSLSGTIGNEQFF. CDR3 coding DNA: TGTGCCAGCAGCCTGAGCGGGACCATCGGCAATGAGCAGTTCTTC.

The rearrangement joins TRBV6-2 or TRBV6-3 to TRBJ2-7; weak D call: TRBD2 (5 bases). This CDR3 has 16 residues. Germline lookup yields CDR1 MNHEY and CDR2 SVGEGT. The V gene lost 5 bases and the J gene lost 3 bases, with 20 bases spanning the gap. CDR3 in DNA: TGTGCCAGCAGTCTCCTCATTGAGGGCCAGAACTACGAGCAGTACTTC. Residues: CASSLLIEGQNYEQYF.